This T cell receptor beta chain was observed in a study of cytomegalovirus exposure and HLA in healthy donors. Study details: Clustering assigned about four fifths of the approximately 400 genotyped donors to the Caucasian-associated ancestry cluster. Findings of the study overall: Later analysis identified about 18,000 TCR beta sequences associated with HLA alleles, using a false discovery rate threshold of 0.05.

There are a few counts of this clone. Its antigen is not identified. The study ran its PCR with 60 Vbeta and 13 Jbeta primers. Repertoires were generated with immunoSEQ multiplex PCR, while TCRdb's copy carries only in-frame clones and drops some. The repertoire includes about 130,000 clones, more than 65% of them detected once, and 4% to 5% sits in the top ten. Germline V gene sequence: CDR1 SGHRS, CDR2 YFSETQ. Losses at the gene ends were 4 bases for V and 9 bases for J; bases not matched to a gene: 12. CDR3 size: 15 residues. Sequenced: PBMCs. This chain links TRBV5-1 with TRBJ2-1; 8 bases map to TRBD2. This clonotype was obtained from a male donor in good health and CMV-seropositive. The CDR3 protein is CASSLGLAAPPEQFF. The CDR3 region has the DNA TGCGCCAGCAGCCTAGGACTAGCCGCGCCCCCTGAGCAGTTCTTC. Based on the CDR3 plus reference TRBV5-1 and TRBJ2-1, the full variable domain is KAGVTQTPRYLIKTRGQQVTLSCSPISGHRSVSWYQQTPGQGLQFLFEYFSETQRNKGNFPGRFSGRQFSNSRSEMNVSTLELGDSALYLCASSLGLAAPPEQFFGPGTRLTVL.